These 16 T cell receptor beta chains were all obtained from the same sample, sequenced in a study of control samples from healthy donors and cancer patients. Data came from immunoSEQ multiplex PCR; TCRdb stores just in-frame clones and leaves some out. The sample lists 160,000 or so clones; 94% were seen once. Material for sequencing was blood. The receptors were sampled from a middle-aged woman in good health.

The V call is TRBV6-5, the J call TRBJ2-3, with D possibly TRBD1 on 5 matching bases. Germline V CDR1 and CDR2: MNHEY, SVGAGI. The CDR3 loop spans 14 amino acids. Trimming left V 6 bases short and J 7 bases short, with 17 bases between. In DNA form, the CDR3 reads TGTGCCAGCAGAGAGGCAGGGATACAGAATACGCAGTATTTT. Protein sequence: CASREAGIQNTQYF.

This sequence joins TRBV10-3 and TRBJ1-1; 7 bases match TRBD1. Germline V lookup: CDR1 ENHRY, CDR2 SYGVKD. V trimming: 0 bases; J trimming: 4 bases; junction bases outside the gene matches: 5. The CDR3 runs to 15 residues. Here the CDR3 DNA reads TGTGCCATCAGTGAGTCGACAGGGACGGTCACTGAAGCTTTCTTT. Amino acid sequence: CAISESTGTVTEAFF.

The chain carries TRBV4-1 and TRBJ1-1; a possible D gene is TRBD1 (5 bases). V dropped 3 bases and J dropped 0 bases, with 11 bases sitting between them. The CDR3 length is 15 residues. CDR1 MGHRA and CDR2 YSYEKL come from the germline V gene. CDR3 bases: TGCGCCAGCAGCCAGGTCGACAGACTGAACACTGAAGCTTTCTTT. Its translation is CASSQVDRLNTEAFF.

The J gene is TRBJ2-7, the V gene TRBV19; D is unclear. V was clipped by 3 bases and J by 6 bases, with 9 bases between them. Germline V gene data show CDR1 as LNHDA and CDR2 as SQIVND (reference sequence). This CDR3 is built from 12 residues. For the CDR3, the DNA is TGTGCCAGTAGTATTTCAGGCGTCGAGCAGTACTTC. It codes for CASSISGVEQYF.

The CDR3 reads CASSISTRTEAFF. The CDR3 coding sequence is TGTGCCAGTAGTATTAGCACACGCACAGAAGCTTTCTTT. The rearrangement joins TRBV19 to TRBJ1-1; unclear D gene. Germline CDR1 LNHDA, CDR2 SQIVND (reference sequence). The CDR3 totals 13 residues. Trimming cost V 3 bases and J 8 bases, with 13 bases left between them. Full variable domain (rest looked up from reference TRBV19 and TRBJ1-1): DGGITQSPKYLFRKEGQNVTLSCEQNLNHDAMYWYRQDPGQGLRLIYYSQIVNDFQKGDIAEGYSVSREKKESFPLTVTSAQKNPTAFYLCASSISTRTEAFFGQGTRLTVV.

A remark on this clone: The same CDR3 is also encoded by other DNA sequences in this sample. The chain couples TRBV7-2 to TRBJ1-6; D unresolved. Trimming removed 0 bases at V and 7 bases at J, with 7 bases between. The CDR3 is 14 amino acids. CDR1 is SGHTA and CDR2 is FQGNSA in the germline V gene. DNA for the CDR3: TGTGCCAGCAGCTTAGCAGGGAGAAATTCACCCCTCCACTTT. As protein: CASSLAGRNSPLHF.

The table lists this clone with a count of one. This chain connects TRBV19 to TRBJ2-7; 9 bases match TRBD1. Germline trimming cut 6 bases from V and 2 bases from J; bases unmatched to any gene: 8. Germline CDR1 LNHDA, CDR2 SQIVND (reference sequence). CDR3 size: 15 residues. The CDR3 sequence is CASRGGQGPTYEQYF. Written as DNA, the CDR3 is TGTGCCAGTAGGGGCGGACAGGGGCCAACCTACGAGCAGTACTTC.

The chain is built from TRBV29-1 and TRBJ1-1; D ambiguous. This CDR3 spans 13 amino acids. Germline V gene sequence: CDR1 SQVTM, CDR2 ANQGSEA. V was shortened by 4 bases and J by 1 base, with 10 bases between the two germline ends. CDR3 amino acids: CSVGRVANTEAFF. DNA for the CDR3: TGCAGCGTTGGACGGGTAGCGAACACTGAAGCTTTCTTT.

The CDR3 loop reads CTSTLGRGGTYEQYF. CDR3 in DNA: TGCACCAGCACCCTCGGGCGGGGGGGCACATACGAGCAGTACTTC. This chain joins TRBV1 and TRBJ2-7; TRBD2, the table's D call, lacks a check against the DNA. TRBV1 is a pseudogene. The CDR3 covers 15 residues.

The rearrangement joins TRBV7-8 to TRBJ1-1, with D possibly being TRBD1 (6 bases). Per the germline V gene, CDR1 is SGHVS and CDR2 is FQNEAQ. This CDR3 is 14 amino acids long. V was trimmed by 2 bases and J by 6 bases, leaving 13 bases between them. CDR3 sequence: CASSLRRGTPEAFF. Written as DNA, the CDR3 is TGTGCCAGCAGCTTAAGGAGGGGGACCCCTGAAGCTTTCTTT. Full variable domain (remainder filled in from reference TRBV7-8 and TRBJ1-1): GAGVSQSPRYKVAKRGQDVALRCDPISGHVSLFWYQQALGQGPEFLTYFQNEAQLDKSGLPSDRFFAERPEGSVSTLKIQRTQQEDSAVYLCASSLRRGTPEAFFGQGTRLTVV.

This clone was detected only once. At the DNA level, this CDR3 is encoded by other sequences in the same sample as well. The genes are TRBV28 and TRBJ1-6; perhaps TRBD1 as D (6 bases). V was pared by 6 bases and J by 0 bases, with 18 bases between. The V gene's germline CDR1 is MDHEN and CDR2 SYDVKM. The CDR3 is 18 amino acids. CDR3 DNA sequence: TGTGCCAGCAGCCCTATTGGGGGCGACAGCTCCTATAATTCACCCCTCCACTTT. This sequence encodes CASSPIGGDSSYNSPLHF.

V is TRBV4-2 and J is TRBJ2-3, with TRBD2 identical over 8 bases. Per germline, CDR1 LGHNA and CDR2 YNFKEQ. V trimming: 3 bases; J trimming: 0 bases; junction bases outside the gene matches: 2. This CDR3 region has 15 residues. CDR3 sequence reads: CASSHGTSSTDTQYF. The CDR3 nucleotides are TGTGCCAGCAGCCATGGGACTAGTAGCACAGATACGCAGTATTTT.

Only one count was recorded for this clone. The V gene is TRBV5-6, the J gene TRBJ2-5; TRBD1 aligns across 7 bases. Trimming took 3 bases from V and 4 from J; bases not matched to a gene: 6. This CDR3 is built from 14 residues. Germline values: CDR1 SGHDT, CDR2 YYEEEE. In DNA form, the CDR3 reads TGTGCCAGCAGCTGGCAACAGGGGCGAGAGACCCAGTACTTC. Translating it yields CASSWQQGRETQYF.

The gene calls are TRBV5-6 and TRBJ2-2; 11 bases match TRBD2. The CDR3 has 17 residues. V trimming: 0 bases; J trimming: 2 bases; junction bases outside the gene matches: 3. In germline, CDR1 is SGHDT, CDR2 YYEEEE. This CDR3 reads CASSLGGLAENTGELFF. CDR3 bases: TGTGCCAGCAGCTTGGGGGGACTAGCGGAAAACACCGGGGAGCTGTTTTTT.

V gene TRBV7-2 combines with J gene TRBJ1-1; D remains ambiguous. Germline V gene lookup returns CDR1 SGHTA and CDR2 FQGNSA. V was shortened by 1 base and J by 1 base, with 7 bases between the two germline ends. The CDR3 consists of 14 residues. Here the CDR3 DNA reads TGTGCCAGCAGCTTAGTGCGGGAGAACACTGAAGCTTTCTTT. Amino acid sequence: CASSLVRENTEAFF.

The chain uses TRBV7-2 and TRBJ2-1; D not resolved. V was trimmed by 3 bases and J by 7 bases, leaving 16 bases between them. Germline loops: CDR1 SGHTA, CDR2 FQGNSA. The CDR3 is 15 residues long. The CDR3 spells CASSFKGLSWNEQFF. CDR3 DNA: TGTGCCAGCAGCTTTAAGGGCCTCTCTTGGAATGAGCAGTTCTTC.